This passage covers 4 T cell receptor beta chains from one sample sequenced in a study of tumour-infiltrating T cells in Burkitt lymphoma. The protocol was immunoSEQ multiplex PCR, while the TCRdb copy is restricted to in-frame clones and leaves out a portion. The sample contains 2,000 to 2,500 clones, about 14% of which appear only once. Sequenced input: tumor tissue from a relapse. The receptors derive from a human donor with relapsed Burkitt lymphoma.

The chain joins TRBV13 to TRBJ2-3, with D uncertain. Trimming removed 3 bases at V and 4 bases at J, with 5 bases between. This CDR3 has 12 residues. From germline, CDR1 is PRHDT and CDR2 FYEKMQ (reference sequence). CDR3 nucleotides: TGTGCCAGCAGCTTTGTTCCAGATACGCAGTATTTT. Amino acid sequence: CASSFVPDTQYF.

The chain uses TRBV5-4 and TRBJ2-1; TRBD2 aligns across 7 bases. Germline assignment: CDR1 SGHNT and CDR2 YYREEE (reference sequence). The CDR3 spans 12 residues. V lost 2 bases to trimming and J lost 10 bases; unmatched junction nucleotides: 3. Written as DNA, the CDR3 is TGTGCCAGCAGCTTTGGGGGGGGAGAGCAGTTCTTC. It is translated as CASSFGGGEQFF.

The chain links TRBV29-1 to TRBJ2-1, with 8 bases matching TRBD2. This CDR3 comprises 13 residues. V lost 6 bases to trimming and J lost 7 bases; unmatched junction nucleotides: 8. CDR1 SQVTM and CDR2 ANQGSEA come from the germline V gene. As DNA, the CDR3 is TGCAGCGTGGTATTAGCGGGATTTAATGAGCAGTTCTTC. Encoded protein: CSVVLAGFNEQFF.

This clone has only a few counts. The same CDR3 also results from other DNA sequences found in this sample. The chain uses TRBV6-1 and TRBJ2-2, with 7 positions matching TRBD2. CDR3 length: 16 residues. Looked up from germline, CDR1 is MNHNS and CDR2 is SASEGT. The V and J ends lost 3 bases and 4 bases, in that order; junction bases with no gene match: 8. CDR3 coding DNA: TGTGCCAGCAGTGATGTCCGGACTAGGGCCACCGGGGAGCTGTTTTTT. Its protein is CASSDVRTRATGELFF.